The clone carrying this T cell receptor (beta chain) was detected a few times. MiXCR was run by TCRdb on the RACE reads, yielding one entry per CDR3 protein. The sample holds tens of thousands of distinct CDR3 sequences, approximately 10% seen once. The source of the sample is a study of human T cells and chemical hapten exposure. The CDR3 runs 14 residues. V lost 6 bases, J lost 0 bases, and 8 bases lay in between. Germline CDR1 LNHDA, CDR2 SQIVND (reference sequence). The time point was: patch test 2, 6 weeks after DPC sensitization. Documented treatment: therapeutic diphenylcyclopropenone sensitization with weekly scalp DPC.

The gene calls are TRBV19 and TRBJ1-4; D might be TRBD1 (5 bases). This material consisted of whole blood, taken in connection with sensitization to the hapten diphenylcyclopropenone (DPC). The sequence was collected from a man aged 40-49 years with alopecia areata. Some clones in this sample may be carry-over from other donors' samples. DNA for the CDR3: TGTGCCAGTAGCGGACAAGCAACTAATGAAAAACTGTTTTTT. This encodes CASSGQATNEKLFF.